This T cell receptor (beta chain) came from a study of molecular identifiers for immune sequencing clone quantification. TCRdb itself ran the PCR reads through MiXCR, one entry per CDR3 protein. Among approximately 97,000 distinct CDR3 sequences listed, 30% to 45% were seen once. Study observations and caveats: Sharing of a barcode by identical TCR molecules could cause highly expanded clone sizes to be underestimated. It was shown that clones above 20 RNA copies held over 99% of effector molecules, but under 1% in naive cells.

Germline CDR1 is SNHLY and CDR2 is FYNNEI. Trimming shortened V by 4 bases and J by 4 bases, and 9 bases separated the two germline ends. The CDR3 length is 13 residues. This clonotype was seen repeatedly, ten times or more. What it recognizes is unknown. Sequencing was carried out using naive CD8+ T cells from blood, with Jurkat cell RNA spiked in. The subset denotes: FACS-sorted CD8+CD4-CCR7+CD45RA+ naive T cells. The genes are TRBV2 and TRBJ2-3, with D uncertain. The source is a human donor in good health. Some libraries in this study had Jurkat cell RNA spiked in. In DNA form, the CDR3 reads TGTGCCAGCAGTGTCGCCAGCTCAGATACGCAGTATTTT. Translating it yields CASSVASSDTQYF.